Listed below are T cell receptor beta chains from one sample, sequenced in a study of OX40 agonist ivuxolimab in advanced cancers. The assay was immunoSEQ multiplex PCR, and TCRdb's table has in-frame clones only and misses some. The sample holds about 150,000 clones, less than 95% seen once. The sample was CD4+ or CD8+ T cells sorted from blood, taken in a trial of the OX40 agonist ivuxolimab. Source of these receptors: an adult with an advanced solid tumor such as melanoma, head and neck, liver or kidney cancer. The CDR3 runs from the conserved cysteine through the conserved F or W. The D gene is left open where the match is weak. Clone size is stated in some rows and not others, as once, few, many or a class when expanded.

D	V	size	J	DNA	CDR3
NA	TRBV18	NA	TRBJ1-3	TGTGCCAGCTCACCACTGTACCCGATCTCTGGAAACACCATATATTTT	CASSPLYPISGNTIYF
NA	TRBV9	NA	TRBJ2-1	TGTGCCAGCAGCGTAGACGATACGGGCTCCTACAATGAGCAGTTCTTC	CASSVDDTGSYNEQFF
TRBD2	TRBV2	once	TRBJ2-1	TGTGCCAGCAGTGGGACTAGCGGAAACAATGAGCAGTTCTTC	CASSGTSGNNEQFF
TRBD2	TRBV5-1	once	TRBJ2-2	TGCGCCAGCAGCTACATAGCGGGAGGCACCGGGGAGCTGTTTTTT	CASSYIAGGTGELFF
NA	TRBV7-9	NA	TRBJ1-5	TGTGCCAGCTCCCAGGGGCTGGGGGTCTCCGCGGATCAGCCCCAGCATTTT	CASSQGLGVSADQPQHF
TRBD1	TRBV10-3	few	TRBJ1-1	TGTGCCATCAGTGGAACAGGGGGAGGGAACACTGAAGCTTTCTTT	CAISGTGGGNTEAFF
NA	TRBV9	NA	TRBJ2-2	TGTGCCAGCAGCCGGGCTGGTCGGGAGGAGCTGTTTTTT	CASSRAGREELFF
TRBD1	TRBV9	NA	TRBJ1-1	TGTGCCAGCAGCGCCTTCGGTACAGGGGAAACTGAAGCTTTCTTT	CASSAFGTGETEAFF
TRBD2	TRBV11-2	NA	TRBJ2-7	TGTGCCAGCAGCTTAGTTCTAGCGGACTACGAGCAGTACTTC	CASSLVLADYEQYF
NA	TRBV9	NA	TRBJ2-4	TGTGCCAGCAGCGTAGGGACGGGAACAAAAAACATTCAGTACTTC	CASSVGTGTKNIQYF
TRBD1	TRBV10-3	NA	TRBJ2-3	TGTGCCATCAGTGAGTCGAAGGGACAGGGAAGCACAGATACGCAGTATTTT	CAISESKGQGSTDTQYF
NA	TRBV27	NA	TRBJ2-5	TGTGCCAGCAGTTTCTCCCCAACGGAGACCCAGTACTTC	CASSFSPTETQYF
NA	TRBV28	NA	TRBJ1-5	TGTGCCAGCGAGGCGGGCAATCAGCCCCAGCATTTT	CASEAGNQPQHF
TRBD1	TRBV19	NA	TRBJ2-7	TGTGCCACCGGGACAGCGCCGAGCTACGAGCAGTACTTC	CATGTAPSYEQYF
NA	TRBV6-5	NA	TRBJ2-2	TGTGCCAGCAGTTACTCCTCGGACGTATTGACCAGGGAGCTGTTTTTT	CASSYSSDVLTRELFF
NA	TRBV25-1	NA	TRBJ2-1	TGTGCCAGCGGGGGGCGGCTAGAGGTCTACAATGAGCAGTTCTTC	CASGGRLEVYNEQFF
NA	TRBV5-1	NA	TRBJ2-7	TGCGCCAGCAGTTGGATGGGACAAACCTACGAGCAGTACTTC	CASSWMGQTYEQYF
TRBD2	TRBV27	NA	TRBJ2-5	TGTGCCAGCGGGGGAGGGGGACTAGCGGGAGAGACCCAGTACTTC	CASGGGGLAGETQYF
TRBD2	TRBV9	NA	TRBJ2-1	TGTGCCAGCAGCCAGAGCCCCGGGACTAGTTTCGGTGAGCAGTTCTTC	CASSQSPGTSFGEQFF
NA	TRBV4-3	NA	TRBJ1-5	TGCGCCAGCAGCCAAGATAGTTCTCAGCCCCAGCATTTT	CASSQDSSQPQHF
NA	TRBV5-1	NA	TRBJ1-2	TGCGCCAGCAGCTTGGGGGGCACGAACTATGGCTACACCTTC	CASSLGGTNYGYTF
NA	TRBV7-6	NA	TRBJ2-7	TGTGCCAGCAGCCAAGCACAGGGCTACGAGCAGTACTTC	CASSQAQGYEQYF
NA	TRBV9	NA	TRBJ1-2	TGTGCCAGCAGCGTAGCTCCAGGAGGGTTCTATGGCTACACCTTC	CASSVAPGGFYGYTF
NA	TRBV5-1	few	TRBJ1-1	TGCGCCAGCAGCTTGGACAGGGTAGAGACTGAAGCTTTCTTT	CASSLDRVETEAFF
NA	TRBV29-1	NA	TRBJ1-1	TGCAGCGTTGAAGTGGGGGGAGGGACTGAAGCTTTCTTT	CSVEVGGGTEAFF
NA	TRBV21-1	NA	TRBJ1-4	TGTGCCAGCAGCAACCCCCTAGGGCAGCCAACTAATGAAAAACTGTTTTTT	CASSNPLGQPTNEKLFF
TRBD2	TRBV11-3	NA	TRBJ2-3	TGTGCCAGCAGCTCCGGACTAGCGGAGAGCACAGATACGCAGTATTTT	CASSSGLAESTDTQYF
TRBD1	TRBV19	NA	TRBJ2-3	TGTGCCACGGGACAGGGAAGGAAAGATACGCAGTATTTT	CATGQGRKDTQYF
NA	TRBV6-5	NA	TRBJ1-1	TGTGCCAGCAGTATACAGGTGGAGACTGAAGCTTTCTTT	CASSIQVETEAFF
TRBD1	TRBV18	NA	TRBJ1-5	TGTGCCAGCTCACCACAGGGGGCCAGTCAGCCCCAGCATTTT	CASSPQGASQPQHF
TRBD1	TRBV11-2	once	TRBJ2-2	TGTGCCAGCAGATCACACCTGGACAGGGAGTCCTACACCGGGGAGCTGTTTTTT	CASRSHLDRESYTGELFF
TRBD2	TRBV6-6	NA	TRBJ2-7	TGTGCCAGCAGAGCTAGCGGTAGCTCCTACGAGCAGTACTTC	CASRASGSSYEQYF
TRBD1	TRBV6-6	NA	TRBJ2-7	TGTGCCAGCAGTGCCGGGACAGGGGGCTGGTACGAGCAGTACTTC	CASSAGTGGWYEQYF
NA	TRBV28	NA	TRBJ1-2	TGTGCCAGCAGCCCCAGTAACTATGGCTACACCTTC	CASSPSNYGYTF
TRBD1	TRBV28	NA	TRBJ2-7	TGTGCCAGCAGTCCTTCGGACAGGGTGAACTACGAGCAGTACTTC	CASSPSDRVNYEQYF
NA	TRBV6-5	once	TRBJ1-5	TGTGCCAGCAGTCACCGCGGGGGGGGCAATCAGCCCCAGCATTTT	CASSHRGGGNQPQHF
TRBD1	TRBV6-4	NA	TRBJ2-7	TGTGCCAGCAGACCGACCGGGACAGGACCCTACGAGCAGTACTTC	CASRPTGTGPYEQYF
NA	TRBV28	NA	TRBJ2-7	TGTGCCAGCAGTTTGAGTGGACAGCCGTCCTACGAGCAGTACTTC	CASSLSGQPSYEQYF
TRBD2	TRBV5-1	NA	TRBJ2-1	TGCGCCAGCAGCTTGGGGCAGGGGGCCCAGCGGGAGGGGAATGAGCAGTTCTTC	CASSLGQGAQREGNEQFF
NA	TRBV28	NA	TRBJ1-1	TGTGCCAGCAGCCTCACGCCGGGTGGCGCTTTCTTT	CASSLTPGGAFF
NA	TRBV7-9	NA	TRBJ1-3	TGTGCCAGCAGCTTAAGGGTCGTCTCTGGAAACACCATATATTTT	CASSLRVVSGNTIYF
NA	TRBV30	few	TRBJ2-7	TGTGCCTGGACCACCGGAGTAGGGGCCTACGAGCAGTACTTC	CAWTTGVGAYEQYF
NA	TRBV27	NA	TRBJ2-3	TGTGCCAGCAGTTACGGTTCTAGCACAGATACGCAGTATTTT	CASSYGSSTDTQYF
TRBD1	TRBV5-5	NA	TRBJ2-7	TGTGCCAGCAGCTTCCGGGACAGGGGCTACGAGCAGTACTTC	CASSFRDRGYEQYF